The 32 T cell receptor beta chains in this list originate from one sample, sequenced in a study of CD8+ T cells in alopecia areata. The treatment here: oral pan-JAK inhibitor, 5-10 mg twice daily. In each case, RNA was isolated and then reverse transcribed into cDNA as the sequencing template. Profiling relied on immunoSEQ multiplex PCR, and the TCRdb table lists in-frame clones only, not all of them. The sample lists about 190,000 clones; roughly three fifths were seen once. Sequenced here: CD4+ T cells sorted from blood, sampled at week 4, from a patient treated with tofacitinib. These receptors originate from a human donor with alopecia areata.

The chain recombines TRBV18 with TRBJ1-1; D unclear. V was shortened by 1 base and J by 7 bases, with 10 bases between the two germline ends. Germline assignment: CDR1 KGHSH and CDR2 LQKENI. CDR3 length: 13 amino acids. In DNA, the CDR3 is TGTGCCAGCTCACCACGCGTACCGAATGAAGCTTTCTTT. This gives the protein CASSPRVPNEAFF.

The V and J genes are TRBV4-2 and TRBJ2-1; TRBD2 aligns across 9 bases. Trimming cost V 5 bases and J 1 base; bases outside gene matches: 12. This CDR3 contains 18 residues. The germline gives CDR1 LGHNA, CDR2 YNFKEQ. CDR3 sequence reads: CASSSHSSGSESYNEQFF. CDR3 in DNA: TGTGCCAGCAGCTCACACAGTAGCGGGAGTGAATCCTACAATGAGCAGTTCTTC.

This chain links TRBV29-1 with TRBJ1-2, with D unresolved. This CDR3 comprises 12 residues. V was cut by 6 bases and J by 4 bases, with 12 bases left in between. CDR1 is SQVTM, CDR2 ANQGSEA, per germline. CDR3 residues: CSVAVGLYGYTF. CDR3 sequence (DNA): TGCAGCGTCGCTGTAGGACTCTATGGCTACACCTTC.

The V gene is TRBV29-1, the J gene TRBJ2-6; D uncertain. Per the germline V gene, CDR1 is SQVTM and CDR2 is ANQGSEA. The CDR3 is 15 residues long. Between the trimmed V and J ends, which lost 6 bases and 0 bases, there was a span of 12 bases. The CDR3 spells CSVGEIGSGANVLTF. DNA for the CDR3: TGCAGCGTCGGAGAGATCGGCTCTGGGGCCAACGTCCTGACTTTC.

This clone was picked up a small number of times. This rearrangement joins TRBV6-5 to TRBJ1-2, with unresolved D. This CDR3 is 15 amino acids long. V dropped 0 bases and J dropped 0 bases, with 8 bases sitting between them. Germline assignment: CDR1 MNHEY and CDR2 SVGAGI. DNA of the CDR3: TGTGCCAGCAGTTACTCAGAGGGTACTAACTATGGCTACACCTTC. This sequence encodes CASSYSEGTNYGYTF.

This sequence joins TRBV29-1 and TRBJ2-7, with 9 bases lining up with TRBD1. Germline lookup yields CDR1 SQVTM and CDR2 ANQGSEA. This CDR3 comprises 15 residues. V shed 2 bases, J shed 2 bases, and the junction held 7 bases outside the gene matches. The chain's CDR3 is CSVESGTGRTYEQYF. In nucleotides, the CDR3 is TGCAGCGTTGAATCCGGGACAGGGAGAACCTACGAGCAGTACTTC.

This clone was observed a few times. The CDR3 here is CASSHLSGFIQETQYF. CDR3 coding DNA: TGTGCCAGCAGCCATCTTAGCGGGTTTATCCAAGAGACCCAGTACTTC. This rearrangement joins TRBV4-2 to TRBJ2-5; TRBD2 matches 7 bases. The V gene end was trimmed by 3 bases and the J gene end by 1 base; junction bases not matched to a gene: 8. Germline CDR1 is LGHNA and CDR2 is YNFKEQ. CDR3 length equals 16 residues.

The genes are TRBV20-1 and TRBJ2-1, with 7 bases fitting TRBD1. Germline lookup yields CDR1 DFQATT and CDR2 SNEGSKA (reference sequence). The CDR3 runs to 11 residues. Unmatched junction bases numbered 7, after V lost 5 bases and J lost 12 bases. The chain's CDR3 is CSAHLDRVQFF. The CDR3 nucleotides are TGCAGTGCTCACCTAGACAGGGTGCAGTTCTTC.

This clone was seen many times. The chain combines TRBV19 with TRBJ2-6; the D gene could be TRBD1 or TRBD2 (5 bases each). The CDR3 consists of 17 residues. Germline-derived CDR1 and CDR2 are LNHDA and SQIVND (reference sequence). Trimming cost V 3 bases and J 3 bases, with 15 bases left between them. In DNA, the CDR3 is TGTGCCAGTAGTATTAGTCAGGGAGTAAGTGGGGCCAACGTCCTGACTTTC. Protein product: CASSISQGVSGANVLTF. The complete variable domain, with remaining parts taken from reference TRBV19 and TRBJ2-6, reads DGGITQSPKYLFRKEGQNVTLSCEQNLNHDAMYWYRQDPGQGLRLIYYSQIVNDFQKGDIAEGYSVSREKKESFPLTVTSAQKNPTAFYLCASSISQGVSGANVLTFGAGSRLTVL.

The J gene is TRBJ2-3, the V gene TRBV28; 7 positions match TRBD2. This CDR3 has 15 residues. V lost 7 bases to trimming and J lost 0 bases; unmatched junction nucleotides: 7. Germline CDR1 MDHEN, CDR2 SYDVKM. The CDR3 sequence: CASTPGGASTDTQYF. DNA for the CDR3: TGTGCCAGCACCCCGGGAGGCGCTAGCACAGATACGCAGTATTTT.

The chain employs TRBV2 and TRBJ2-3, with D hard to call. The CDR3 covers 12 residues. The germline CDR1 and CDR2 sequences are SNHLY and FYNNEI. Trimming cost V 4 bases and J 2 bases, with 4 bases left between them. CDR3 coding DNA: TGTGCCAGCAGTGGATACACAGATACGCAGTATTTT. Protein sequence: CASSGYTDTQYF.

V is TRBV9 and J is TRBJ2-6; 10 nucleotides agree with TRBD1. Unmatched junction bases numbered 5, after V lost 3 bases and J lost 2 bases. This CDR3 spans 17 amino acids. Looked up from germline, CDR1 is SGDLS and CDR2 is YYNGEE. The CDR3 coding sequence is TGTGCCAGCAGCGGACAGGGGGCGATCGCTGGGGCCAACGTCCTGACTTTC. Its translation is CASSGQGAIAGANVLTF.

The genes are TRBV4-1 and TRBJ1-1; 9 bases are a match to TRBD1. The ends lost 1 base at V and 4 bases at J; junction bases unmatched: 10. The CDR3 has 17 amino acids. Germline V gene data show CDR1 as MGHRA and CDR2 as YSYEKL. The CDR3 nucleotides are TGCGCCAGCAGCCAAGCGACAGGGGGGTGGAGTGGCACTGAAGCTTTCTTT. Protein product: CASSQATGGWSGTEAFF.

The chain carries TRBV6-5 and TRBJ1-1, with D tentatively TRBD1 (6 bases). Trimming left V 6 bases short and J 8 bases short, with 19 bases between. CDR1 and CDR2 (germline): MNHEY, SVGAGI. The CDR3 has 14 residues. In nucleotides, the CDR3 is TGTGCCAGCAGCAAGGGGTCAGGGGCCAGCGAAGCTTTCTTT. It is translated as CASSKGSGASEAFF.

This chain uses TRBV5-1 with TRBJ2-7, with TRBD2 matching over 7 bases. The germline CDR1 and CDR2 sequences are SGHRS and YFSETQ. J was trimmed by 2 bases and V by 3 bases; bases with no gene match: 5. The length of the CDR3 is 14 residues. The CDR3 reads CASSSGLGAYEQYF. The CDR3 nucleotides read TGCGCCAGCAGCTCCGGACTAGGAGCCTACGAGCAGTACTTC.

The chain carries TRBV6-5 and TRBJ2-6; unclear D gene. Per the germline V gene, CDR1 is MNHEY and CDR2 is SVGAGI. Between the trimmed V and J ends, which lost 0 bases and 0 bases, there was a span of 6 bases. The CDR3 is made up of 16 amino acids. The CDR3 region is CASSYSMASGANVLTF. The CDR3 region has the DNA TGTGCCAGCAGTTACTCCATGGCCTCTGGGGCCAACGTCCTGACTTTC.

The chain is built from TRBV2 and TRBJ1-5; weak D call: TRBD1 (6 bases). Germline CDR1 SNHLY, CDR2 FYNNEI. The V gene lost 6 bases and the J gene lost 1 base, with 10 bases spanning the gap. The CDR3 totals 14 residues. The CDR3 protein is CASRPGQSNQPQHF. In nucleotides, the CDR3 is TGTGCCAGCAGACCTGGACAGAGCAATCAGCCCCAGCATTTT.

This chain uses TRBV2 with TRBJ2-2; D gene unclear. This CDR3 has 14 amino acids. CDR1 is SNHLY, CDR2 FYNNEI, per germline. The V and J ends lost 2 bases and 8 bases respectively, with 12 bases between them. CDR3: CASSESGFLGELFF. The CDR3 region has the DNA TGTGCCAGCAGTGAATCGGGCTTCTTAGGGGAGCTGTTTTTT.

This clone was seen just once. CDR3 sequence (DNA): TGTGCCTGGACCTCATACCGGCCACAGGGAGCAGATACGCAGTATTTT. Translation: CAWTSYRPQGADTQYF. The chain has TRBV30 and TRBJ2-3; weak D call: TRBD1 (6 bases). Germline CDR1 reads GTSNPN; CDR2 reads SVGIG (reference sequence). V shed 4 bases and J shed 4 bases, with 21 bases lying between them. The CDR3 spans 16 residues.

The chain links TRBV30 to TRBJ2-3, with D unclear. The V gene lost 0 bases and the J gene lost 2 bases, with 12 bases spanning the gap. CDR3 size: 15 residues. CDR1 is GTSNPN, CDR2 SVGIG, per germline (reference sequence). CDR3 coding DNA: TGTGCCTGGAGTGTACTCGGCAGTGCCACAGATACGCAGTATTTT. Its protein is CAWSVLGSATDTQYF.

The gene calls are TRBV2 and TRBJ2-2; TRBD1 matches 7 bases. CDR3 size: 16 residues. V lost 0 bases and J lost 5; bases outside the gene matches: 6. The germline CDR1 and CDR2 sequences are SNHLY and FYNNEI. The CDR3 DNA is TGTGCCAGCAGTGAAGCAAGGTCGACAGGGACCGGGGAGCTGTTTTTT. Residues: CASSEARSTGTGELFF.

This sequence joins TRBV2 and TRBJ2-1; a weak D match, TRBD2 (6 bases). The CDR3 runs to 13 residues. Germline-derived CDR1 and CDR2 are SNHLY and FYNNEI. V lost 6 bases, J lost 9 bases, and 15 bases lay in between. CDR3 in DNA: TGTGCCAGCAGGGGGATTAGCGGTATTGAGCAGTTCTTC. This codes for CASRGISGIEQFF.

Turning to this clone: The same CDR3 also results from other DNA sequences found in this sample. This chain uses TRBV29-1 with TRBJ2-5, with D uncertain. Trimming stripped 5 bases from V and 4 bases from J, with 8 bases between. Germline assignment: CDR1 SQVTM and CDR2 ANQGSEA. The CDR3 runs to 11 residues. CDR3 coding DNA: TGCAGCGTTAGTCCGGGAGAGACCCAGTACTTC. Its translation is CSVSPGETQYF. Full variable domain (missing parts from reference TRBV29-1 and TRBJ2-5): SAVISQKPSRDICQRGTSLTIQCQVDSQVTMMFWYRQQPGQSLTLIATANQGSEATYESGFVIDKFPISRPNLTFSTLTVSNMSPEDSSIYLCSVSPGETQYFGPGTRLLVL.

The rearrangement uses TRBV30 and TRBJ1-5, with D uncertain. V was cut by 2 bases and J by 0 bases, with 8 bases left in between. Germline V gene data show CDR1 as GTSNPN and CDR2 as SVGIG (reference sequence). CDR3 size: 14 residues. The CDR3, as DNA: TGTGCCTGGAGTCGAAGTAATAGCAATCAGCCCCAGCATTTT. It is translated as CAWSRSNSNQPQHF. Combining the CDR3 with reference TRBV30 and TRBJ1-5 gives the whole variable domain SQTIHQWPATLVQPVGSPLSLECTVEGTSNPNLYWYRQAAGRGLQLLFYSVGIGQISSEVPQNLSASRPQDRQFILSSKKLLLSDSGFYLCAWSRSNSNQPQHFGDGTRLSIL.

This clone was observed a handful of times. The rearrangement joins TRBV18 to TRBJ2-7, with 7 bases aligning to TRBD1. The CDR3 consists of 14 residues. V dropped 3 bases and J dropped 4; count of bases not matched to a gene: 6. The germline CDR1 and CDR2 sequences are KGHSH and LQKENI. The CDR3 loop reads CASSPLQGWYEQYF. The CDR3 DNA is TGTGCCAGCTCACCCTTACAGGGGTGGTACGAGCAGTACTTC.

DNA of the CDR3: TGTGCCAGCTCAGCGACAGGAGGGGATCAGCCCCAGCATTTT. Residues: CASSATGGDQPQHF. The rearrangement uses TRBV18 and TRBJ1-5, with D perhaps matching TRBD1 (6 bases). Germline lookup yields CDR1 KGHSH and CDR2 LQKENI. The length of the CDR3 is 14 residues. V dropped 5 bases and J dropped 5 bases, with 13 bases sitting between them.

The chain carries TRBV15 and TRBJ1-2, with a possible D match to TRBD1 (5 bases). The germline V gene encodes CDR1 LNHNV and CDR2 YYDKDF (reference sequence). Trimming stripped 1 base from V and 4 bases from J, with 16 bases between. The CDR3 loop spans 16 amino acids. The chain's CDR3 is CATSRGQTAHVYGYTF. The CDR3 nucleotides read TGTGCCACCAGCAGAGGACAGACGGCGCATGTCTATGGCTACACCTTC. The variable domain in full, with the rest retrieved from reference TRBV15 and TRBJ1-2, is DAMVIQNPRYQVTQFGKPVTLSCSQTLNHNVMYWYQQKSSQAPKLLFHYYDKDFNNEADTPDNFQSRRPNTSFCFLDIRSPGLGDTAMYLCATSRGQTAHVYGYTFGSGTRLTVV.

The rearrangement links TRBV19 to TRBJ1-5; 7 bases map to TRBD1. This CDR3 has 17 residues. V lost 7 bases and J lost 0; bases outside the gene matches: 12. From germline, CDR1 is LNHDA and CDR2 SQIVND (reference sequence). CDR3 in amino acids: CASTLRPGTDSNQPQHF. CDR3 coding DNA: TGTGCCAGTACCCTTAGGCCTGGGACAGATAGCAATCAGCCCCAGCATTTT. Supplemented by reference TRBV19 and TRBJ1-5, the full variable domain reads DGGITQSPKYLFRKEGQNVTLSCEQNLNHDAMYWYRQDPGQGLRLIYYSQIVNDFQKGDIAEGYSVSREKKESFPLTVTSAQKNPTAFYLCASTLRPGTDSNQPQHFGDGTRLSIL.

The chain uses TRBV15 and TRBJ1-1, with TRBD1 identical over 9 bases. CDR3 length: 16 residues. V trimming: 5 bases; J trimming: 4 bases; junction bases outside the gene matches: 11. Germline CDR1 reads LNHNV; CDR2 reads YYDKDF (reference sequence). Written as DNA, the CDR3 is TGTGCCACCAGCCCTCGTGGAGACAGGGGGAGCACTGAAGCTTTCTTT. This translates into CATSPRGDRGSTEAFF. Combining the CDR3 with reference TRBV15 and TRBJ1-1 gives the whole variable domain DAMVIQNPRYQVTQFGKPVTLSCSQTLNHNVMYWYQQKSSQAPKLLFHYYDKDFNNEADTPDNFQSRRPNTSFCFLDIRSPGLGDTAMYLCATSPRGDRGSTEAFFGQGTRLTVV.

This clone turned up a few times. This rearrangement joins TRBV29-1 to TRBJ2-5, with 7 bases that match TRBD1. Germline CDR1 SQVTM, CDR2 ANQGSEA. V shed 7 bases and J 4 bases; nucleotides not matched to a gene: 6. There are 12 residues in the CDR3. The CDR3 DNA is TGCAGCGGGCGACAGGGCCCAGAGACCCAGTACTTC. Its protein is CSGRQGPETQYF.

This chain uses TRBV29-1 with TRBJ2-1, with 13 positions matching TRBD2. CDR1 is SQVTM and CDR2 is ANQGSEA in the germline V gene. The CDR3 runs to 18 residues. The junction had 15 bases not matched to a gene; V was cut back by 6 bases and J by 4 bases. The CDR3: CSVAVGGTSGNEYNEQFF. The DNA for the CDR3 is TGCAGCGTGGCGGTTGGGGGGACTAGCGGGAACGAATACAATGAGCAGTTCTTC.

This clone was seen a handful of times. The same CDR3 arises from other DNA sequences in this sample as well. The chain combines TRBV10-3 with TRBJ2-1; no reliable D call. Germline values: CDR1 ENHRY, CDR2 SYGVKD. CDR3 length equals 11 residues. Trimming took off 2 bases at V and 7 bases at J, with 3 bases between the two ends. The CDR3 region has the DNA TGTGCCATCAGTGAGCGGAATGAGCAGTTCTTC. This codes for CAISERNEQFF.